This T cell receptor beta chain appears in the sequencing data of a study of cytomegalovirus exposure and HLA in healthy donors. Study in general: Approximately 200 million T cells yielded fewer than 120 million unique TCR beta sequences in earlier analysis. Findings and limits, study-wide: For most subjects, TCR beta sequences were reported to predict HLA-A and HLA-B alleles with accuracy. Highest at DRB1 and lowest at HLA-C, TCR association rates differed among HLA loci in a later analysis.

The CDR3 contains 14 residues. V was pared by 2 bases and J by 5 bases, with 12 bases between. Germline V gene lookup returns CDR1 MNHNY and CDR2 SVGAGI (reference sequence). On this clone: Its antigen remains unknown.

Both 60 Vbeta primers and 13 Jbeta primers went into the PCR. Sequencing used immunoSEQ multiplex PCR; TCRdb keeps in-frame clones, though not all of them. The sample includes about 110,000 clones, around 80% of them seen just once. The chain joins TRBV6-6 to TRBJ2-5, with a weak D call TRBD2 (6 bases). Sequencing was performed on PBMCs. This clonotype originated in a man younger than 40 in good health and CMV-seropositive. DNA for the CDR3: TGTGCCAGCAGTTACACCAGGGCGGGGGAGACCCAGTACTTC. Protein: CASSYTRAGETQYF.